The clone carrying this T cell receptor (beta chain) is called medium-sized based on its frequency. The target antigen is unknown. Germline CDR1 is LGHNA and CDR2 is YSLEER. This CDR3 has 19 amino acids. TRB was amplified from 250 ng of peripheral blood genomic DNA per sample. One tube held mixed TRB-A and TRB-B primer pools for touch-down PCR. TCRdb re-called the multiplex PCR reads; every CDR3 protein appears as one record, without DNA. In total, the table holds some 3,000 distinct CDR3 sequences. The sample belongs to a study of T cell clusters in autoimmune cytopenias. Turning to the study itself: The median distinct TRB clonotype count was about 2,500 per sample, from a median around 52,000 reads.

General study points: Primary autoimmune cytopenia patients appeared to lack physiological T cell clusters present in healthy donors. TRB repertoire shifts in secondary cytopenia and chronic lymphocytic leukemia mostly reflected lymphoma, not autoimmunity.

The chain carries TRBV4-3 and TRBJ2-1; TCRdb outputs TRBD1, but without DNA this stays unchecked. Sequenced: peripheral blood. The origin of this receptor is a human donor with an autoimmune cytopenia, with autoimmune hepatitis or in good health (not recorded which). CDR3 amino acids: CASSQDQSGGDRVVDEQFF.